A single sample gave rise to the 10 T cell receptor beta chains below, sequenced in a study of shared clonotypes between healthy human individuals. The protocol was immunoSEQ multiplex PCR, while the TCRdb copy is restricted to in-frame clones and leaves out a portion. The table has some 900,000 clones, over 60% seen once. The specimen was memory CD4+ T cells sorted from blood. The subset denotes: CD45RA-negative fraction. The receptors here all came from a young man in good health.

This clone has only a few counts. J is TRBJ1-5 and V is TRBV7-2; D is ambiguous. The V end lost 3 bases, the J end lost 6 bases, and 6 bases lay between the germline ends. The CDR3 length is 12 residues. Looked up from germline, CDR1 is SGHTA and CDR2 is FQGNSA. This chain's CDR3 is CASSFLAQPQHF. The CDR3 nucleotides are TGTGCCAGCAGCTTTCTGGCTCAGCCCCAGCATTTT. Looking up the rest from reference TRBV7-2 and TRBJ1-5 gives the full variable domain: GAGVSQSPSNKVTEKGKDVELRCDPISGHTALYWYRQSLGQGLEFLIYFQGNSAPDKSGLPSDRFSAERTGGSVSTLTIQRTQQEDSAVYLCASSFLAQPQHFGDGTRLSIL.

The DNA of the CDR3 is TGCGCCAGCAGTGATTCGGACAGGCTACTCTACGAGCAGTACTTC. Translation gives CASSDSDRLLYEQYF. The chain is built from TRBV10-2 and TRBJ2-7, with TRBD1 identical over 7 bases. The junction had 8 bases not matched to a gene; V was cut back by 3 bases and J by 3 bases. CDR3 length: 15 residues. Germline CDR1 WSHSY, CDR2 SAAADI.

The rearrangement links TRBV18 to TRBJ2-2; TRBD1 might be the D (5 bases). This CDR3 is built from 16 residues. In germline, CDR1 is KGHSH, CDR2 LQKENI. Trimming removed 3 bases at V and 5 bases at J, with 16 bases between. CDR3 protein: CASSPTGHAGTGELFF. The CDR3 DNA reads as TGTGCCAGCTCACCCACCGGCCACGCAGGGACCGGGGAGCTGTTTTTT.

The gene calls are TRBV7-6 and TRBJ2-1; 11 nucleotides match TRBD2. Germline lookup yields CDR1 SGHVS and CDR2 FNYEAQ. Germline trimming cut 0 bases from V and 8 bases from J; bases unmatched to any gene: 3. CDR3 length: 15 amino acids. The CDR3 reads CASSLASGGAYEQFF. CDR3 nucleotide sequence: TGTGCCAGCAGCTTAGCTAGCGGGGGGGCTTATGAGCAGTTCTTC.

The V and J genes are TRBV27 and TRBJ1-3; TRBD1 matches 8 bases. The length of the CDR3 is 16 residues. V lost 1 base, J lost 2 bases, and 4 bases stayed unmatched. Germline V gene lookup returns CDR1 MNHEY and CDR2 SMNVEV (reference sequence). CDR3 residues: CASSLLGTGTGNTIYF. DNA of the CDR3: TGTGCCAGCAGTTTATTAGGGACAGGCACTGGAAACACCATATATTTT.

This clone was counted a few times. The identical CDR3 is also encoded by other nucleotide sequences in the sample. The V gene is TRBV19, the J gene TRBJ2-1; 11 positions match TRBD1. The V gene end was trimmed by 6 bases and the J gene end by 4 bases; junction bases not matched to a gene: 5. This CDR3 contains 15 residues. Germline V lookup: CDR1 LNHDA, CDR2 SQIVND (reference sequence). For the CDR3, the DNA is TGTGCCAGTAGGGGCCGGGACAGGGGGTACAATGAGCAGTTCTTC. The encoded protein is CASRGRDRGYNEQFF.

The chain uses TRBV5-1 and TRBJ2-2; TRBD1 matches 8 bases. The CDR3 is 16 amino acids. J gave up 0 bases and V 4 bases, and 5 bases lay outside the gene matches. Germline CDR1 SGHRS, CDR2 YFSETQ. The CDR3 DNA reads as TGCGCCAGCAGCGAACAGGGGGGTTCGAACACCGGGGAGCTGTTTTTT. This translates into CASSEQGGSNTGELFF.

This clone was observed a single time. The genes are TRBV19 and TRBJ1-1; 7 bases fit TRBD1. The J segment lost 0 bases and the V segment lost 5 bases, leaving 6 bases of the junction unmatched. Germline CDR1 and CDR2: LNHDA and SQIVND (reference sequence). The length of the CDR3 is 15 residues. CDR3 sequence: CASSYKGALNTEAFF. DNA for the CDR3: TGTGCCAGTAGTTATAAGGGGGCACTGAACACTGAAGCTTTCTTT.

The chain combines TRBV4-2 with TRBJ2-5; 11 positions agree with TRBD2. This CDR3 region has 17 residues. J lost 9 bases, V lost 0 bases, and 12 bases had no gene match. Germline CDR1 LGHNA, CDR2 YNFKEQ. The CDR3 DNA follows: TGTGCCAGCAGCCAAGATTTTACGACTAGCGGGGTGGGGGCCCAGTACTTC. This codes for CASSQDFTTSGVGAQYF.

This clone has just one count. The chain combines TRBV18 with TRBJ1-2, with TRBD1 matching over 7 bases. Germline CDR1 is KGHSH and CDR2 is LQKENI. The CDR3 has 13 amino acids. Losses at the gene ends were 2 bases for V and 5 bases for J; bases not matched to a gene: 2. CDR3 protein: CASSPEQGYGYTF. CDR3 DNA: TGTGCCAGCTCACCAGAACAGGGGTATGGCTACACCTTC.